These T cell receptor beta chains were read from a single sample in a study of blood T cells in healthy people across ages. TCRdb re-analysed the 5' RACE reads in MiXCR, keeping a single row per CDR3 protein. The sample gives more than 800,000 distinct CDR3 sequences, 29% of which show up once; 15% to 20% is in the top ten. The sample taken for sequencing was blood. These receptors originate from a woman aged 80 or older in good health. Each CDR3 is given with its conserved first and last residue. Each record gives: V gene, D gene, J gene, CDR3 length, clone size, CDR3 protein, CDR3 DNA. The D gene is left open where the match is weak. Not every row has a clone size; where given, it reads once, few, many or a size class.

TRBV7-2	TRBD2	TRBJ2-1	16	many	CASSSRTSNSYNEQFF	TGTGCCAGCAGCTCCCGGACTAGCAACTCCTACAATGAGCAGTTCTTC
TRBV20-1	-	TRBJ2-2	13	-	CSAREPNTGELFF	TGCAGTGCTAGAGAACCGAACACCGGGGAGCTGTTTTTT
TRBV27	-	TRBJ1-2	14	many	CASSSGTGTYGYTF	TGTGCCAGCTCTTCCGGGACGGGGACGTATGGCTACACCTTC
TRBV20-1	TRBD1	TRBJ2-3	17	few	CSARDPYRDRSTDTQYF	TGCAGTGCTAGAGATCCCTACCGGGACAGGAGCACAGATACGCAGTATTTT
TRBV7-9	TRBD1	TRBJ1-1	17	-	CASSRFMGQAQNTEAFF	TGTGCCAGCAGCCGATTTATGGGACAGGCACAGAACACTGAAGCTTTCTTT
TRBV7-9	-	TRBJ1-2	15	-	CASSLEDGANYGYTF	TGTGCCAGCAGCTTAGAGGATGGGGCTAACTATGGCTACACCTTC
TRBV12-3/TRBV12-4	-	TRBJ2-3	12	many	CASSPLGDTQYF	TGTGCCAGCAGCCCCCTCGGGGATACGCAGTATTTT
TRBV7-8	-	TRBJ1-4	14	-	CASSKGQINEKLFF	TGTGCCAGCAGCAAGGGGCAGATTAATGAAAAACTGTTTTTT
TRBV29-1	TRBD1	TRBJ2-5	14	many	CSVDRGGIGETQYF	TGCAGCGTGGACAGGGGGGGGATTGGAGAGACCCAGTACTTC
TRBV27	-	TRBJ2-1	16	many	CASSLVVGVGWNEQFF	TGTGCCAGCAGTTTGGTGGTAGGGGTGGGATGGAATGAGCAGTTCTTC
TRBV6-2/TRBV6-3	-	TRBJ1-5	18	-	CASSTVPVAGWDNQPQHF	TGTGCCAGCAGTACCGTCCCCGTCGCAGGGTGGGACAATCAGCCCCAGCATTTT
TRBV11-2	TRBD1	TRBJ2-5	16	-	CTSSPTGGFGQETQYF	TGTACCAGCAGCCCGACAGGGGGGTTTGGTCAAGAGACCCAGTACTTC
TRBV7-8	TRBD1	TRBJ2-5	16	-	CASSLQGARFQETRYF	TGTGCCAGCAGCTTACAGGGGGCCCGCTTTCAAGAGACCCGGTACTTC
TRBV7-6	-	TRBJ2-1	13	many	CATKRGTYNEQFF	TGTGCCACCAAAAGGGGAACCTACAATGAGCAGTTCTTC
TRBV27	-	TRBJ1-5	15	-	CASSLRNEGVQPQHF	TGTGCCAGCAGTTTAAGGAACGAGGGGGTCCAGCCCCAGCATTTT
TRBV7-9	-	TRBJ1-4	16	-	CASSPAPGSANEKLFF	TGTGCCAGCAGCCCAGCTCCTGGGTCGGCTAATGAAAAACTGTTTTTT
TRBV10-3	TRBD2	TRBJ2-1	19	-	CAISESGTSGGLSYNEQFF	TGTGCCATCAGTGAGTCGGGGACTAGCGGGGGCCTCTCCTACAATGAGCAGTTCTTC
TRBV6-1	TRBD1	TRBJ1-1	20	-	CASSRFRPGQGTFMNTEAFF	TGTGCCAGCAGTCGATTTAGACCGGGACAGGGGACCTTCATGAACACTGAAGCTTTCTTT